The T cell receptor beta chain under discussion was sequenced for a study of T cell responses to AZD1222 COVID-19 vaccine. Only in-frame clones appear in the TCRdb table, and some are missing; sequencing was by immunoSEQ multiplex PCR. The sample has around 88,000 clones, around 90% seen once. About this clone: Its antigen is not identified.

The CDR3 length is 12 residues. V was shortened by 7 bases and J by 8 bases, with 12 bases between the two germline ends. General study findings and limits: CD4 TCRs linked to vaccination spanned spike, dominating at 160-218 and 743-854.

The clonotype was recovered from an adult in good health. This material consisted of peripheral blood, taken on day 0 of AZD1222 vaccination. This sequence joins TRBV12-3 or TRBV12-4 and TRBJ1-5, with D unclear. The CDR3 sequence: CASTGGGKPQHF. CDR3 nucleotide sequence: TGTGCCAGCACTGGCGGAGGGAAGCCCCAGCATTTT.